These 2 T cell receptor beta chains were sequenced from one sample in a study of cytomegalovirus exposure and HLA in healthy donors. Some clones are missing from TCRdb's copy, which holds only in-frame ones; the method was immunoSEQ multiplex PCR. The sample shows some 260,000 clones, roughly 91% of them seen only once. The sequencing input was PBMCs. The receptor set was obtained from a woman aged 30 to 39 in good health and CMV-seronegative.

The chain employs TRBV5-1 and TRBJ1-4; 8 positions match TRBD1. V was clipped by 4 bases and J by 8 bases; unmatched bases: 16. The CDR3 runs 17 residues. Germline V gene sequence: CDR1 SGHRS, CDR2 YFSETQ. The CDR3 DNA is TGCGCCAGCAGCCAGGGCCCTTCAGGGGGCGGAAGCGAAAAACTGTTTTTT. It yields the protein CASSQGPSGGGSEKLFF.

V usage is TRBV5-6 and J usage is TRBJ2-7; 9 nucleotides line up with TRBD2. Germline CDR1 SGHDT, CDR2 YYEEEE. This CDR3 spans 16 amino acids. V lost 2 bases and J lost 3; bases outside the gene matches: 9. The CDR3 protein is CASSFPSGDPGYEQYF. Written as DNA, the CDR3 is TGTGCCAGCAGCTTTCCTAGCGGGGACCCCGGCTACGAGCAGTACTTC.